These 21 T cell receptor beta chains originate from one sample sequenced in a study of CD8 T cells in Susac syndrome. RNA was extracted with the RNeasy kit, and a quantity of 0.5 to 1 ug was reverse transcribed using random hexamers. TCRdb reanalysed the immunoSEQ multiplex PCR reads using MiXCR and keeps one entry per CDR3 protein. The sample lists hundreds of thousands of distinct CDR3 sequences; approximately 84% were seen once. The sample taken for sequencing was CD8+ T cells from PBMCs. The origin of the receptors is a human donor with multiple sclerosis.

CDR3 DNA: TGTGCCAGCAGTGAAGCTGGTAGCGGGTTATACAATGAGCAGTTCTTC. Encoded protein: CASSEAGSGLYNEQFF. V gene TRBV6-1 combines with J gene TRBJ2-1; TRBD2 aligns across 7 bases. Trimming removed 0 bases from V and 4 bases from J; junction bases left unmatched: 6. Germline V gives CDR1 MNHNS, CDR2 SASEGT. The CDR3 contains 16 residues.

This clonotype was picked up a small number of times. The chain is built from TRBV7-9 and TRBJ2-1; D gene unclear. Germline assignment: CDR1 SEHNR and CDR2 FQNEAQ (reference sequence). This CDR3 spans 9 amino acids. V was trimmed by 5 bases and J by 9 bases, leaving 2 bases between them. CDR3 nucleotide sequence: TGTGCCAGCAGCGGTGAGCAGTTCTTC. Protein sequence: CASSGEQFF.

This clonotype occurred once. The V gene is TRBV1, the J gene TRBJ2-2; whether TRBD2, the table's D call, matches the DNA was not checked. TRBV1 is tagged as a pseudogene. This CDR3 comprises 16 residues. CDR3 DNA sequence: TGCACCAGCAGAGAAGGGGCTAGCTATAGGCCCGGGGAGCTGTTTTTT. Its protein is CTSREGASYRPGELFF.

This sequence joins TRBV9 and TRBJ1-5; D is possibly TRBD1 (6 bases). The V end lost 4 bases, the J end lost 6 bases, and 14 bases lay between the germline ends. CDR3 length: 14 residues. Germline V gene data show CDR1 as SGDLS and CDR2 as YYNGEE. The CDR3 DNA sequence: TGTGCCAGCAGCCCAGGGGAGAGAGGTCAGCCCCAGCATTTT. This sequence encodes CASSPGERGQPQHF.

CDR3 sequence: CAWSVPGPSGEKLFF. The CDR3 bases are TGTGCCTGGAGTGTGCCGGGACCTTCGGGCGAAAAACTGTTTTTT. V gene TRBV30 combines with J gene TRBJ1-4; D possibly corresponds to TRBD1 (5 bases). The CDR3 sequence is 15 residues long. Between the trimmed V and J ends, which lost 0 bases and 8 bases, there was a span of 16 bases. Germline V gene data show CDR1 as GTSNPN and CDR2 as SVGIG (reference sequence).

The chain links TRBV9 to TRBJ1-2; tentatively, D is TRBD1 (5 bases). This CDR3 comprises 14 residues. Germline CDR1 and CDR2: SGDLS and YYNGEE. V lost 4 bases to trimming and J lost 6 bases, with 16 bases between them. The CDR3 nucleotides are TGTGCCAGCAGCCCCCGACAGAATGGGCATGGCTACACCTTC. Translated: CASSPRQNGHGYTF.

This clonotype was observed once. The V call is TRBV20-1, the J call TRBJ2-1; a weak D match, TRBD1 (5 bases). The CDR3 covers 16 residues. The ends were cut back, 0 bases at V and 8 bases at J, with 20 bases in the middle. The germline V gene has CDR1 DFQATT and CDR2 SNEGSKA (reference sequence). CDR3 coding DNA: TGCAGTGCTAGAGATTCTAGGACAATTTTTTTCCATGAGCAGTTCTTC. Protein sequence: CSARDSRTIFFHEQFF.

This clonotype has only one observation. The chain combines TRBV19 with TRBJ2-2, with 7 bases lining up with TRBD2. V was clipped by 3 bases and J by 4 bases; unmatched bases: 2. In germline, CDR1 is LNHDA, CDR2 SQIVND (reference sequence). CDR3 length: 14 residues. The CDR3 nucleotides read TGTGCCAGTAGTATTGGGACTATCACCGGGGAGCTGTTTTTT. Protein sequence: CASSIGTITGELFF.

This clonotype was seen only a few times. J is TRBJ2-1 and V is TRBV6-5; 13 bases are shared with TRBD2. The CDR3 consists of 14 residues. CDR1 is MNHEY, CDR2 SVGAGI, per germline. V gave up 3 bases and J gave up 10 bases; unmatched junction bases: 3. Here the CDR3 DNA reads TGTGCCAGCAGTTATTTACTAGCGGGAGGGGAGCAGTTCTTC. Translated, it gives CASSYLLAGGEQFF.

V usage is TRBV28 and J usage is TRBJ2-2; D possibly corresponds to TRBD2 (6 bases). The CDR3 has 17 amino acids. The germline V gene has CDR1 MDHEN and CDR2 SYDVKM. V lost 8 bases, J lost 2 bases, and 21 bases lay in between. Here the CDR3 DNA reads TGTGCCAGCTCCTTGGGGCGGGAAACCCCCAACACCGGGGAGCTGTTTTTT. Translation gives CASSLGRETPNTGELFF.

The count of this clonotype is one. The rearrangement links TRBV7-9 to TRBJ2-7; 9 bases align to TRBD2. CDR1 SEHNR and CDR2 FQNEAQ come from the germline V gene (reference sequence). Germline trimming cut 5 bases from V and 2 bases from J; bases unmatched to any gene: 16. The CDR3 runs 18 residues. Written as DNA, the CDR3 is TGTGCCAGCAGCCCAGTACAGGGTCGGCTAGCGGGGACCTACGAGCAGTACTTC. Protein sequence: CASSPVQGRLAGTYEQYF.

The chain joins TRBV29-1 to TRBJ1-2; D may be TRBD1 (6 bases). This CDR3 region has 13 residues. Trimming took 4 bases from V and 7 from J, leaving 16 bases between them. CDR1 and CDR2 from the germline V gene are SQVTM and ANQGSEA. The CDR3 DNA reads as TGCAGCGTTGTAGGGGCAGGGGCGGGTGGCTACACCTTC. It is translated as CSVVGAGAGGYTF.

The V call is TRBV27, the J call TRBJ2-3; 7 bases are shared with TRBD2. CDR1 is MNHEY, CDR2 SMNVEV, per germline (reference sequence). Trimming removed 3 bases from V and 2 bases from J; junction bases left unmatched: 11. This CDR3 region has 17 residues. CDR3 in amino acids: CASSFLLGLGPTDTQYF. In DNA form, the CDR3 reads TGTGCCAGCAGTTTCCTCTTAGGACTAGGACCCACAGATACGCAGTATTTT.

This rearrangement joins TRBV9 to TRBJ2-3, with D possibly being TRBD2 (5 bases). V lost 6 bases to trimming and J lost 2 bases, with 16 bases between them. The CDR3 covers 15 residues. The germline gives CDR1 SGDLS, CDR2 YYNGEE. The CDR3 sequence is CASTFRLHPTDTQYF. The CDR3 DNA follows: TGTGCCAGCACCTTTAGACTACATCCCACAGATACGCAGTATTTT.

V is TRBV20-1 and J is TRBJ2-5, with 7 bases lining up with TRBD1. Germline V gene data show CDR1 as DFQATT and CDR2 as SNEGSKA (reference sequence). The CDR3 consists of 15 residues. V gave up 6 bases and J gave up 0 bases; unmatched junction bases: 10. The CDR3 sequence is CSAITGEGYQETQYF. CDR3 bases: TGCAGTGCGATAACAGGGGAAGGCTACCAAGAGACCCAGTACTTC.

This chain uses TRBV12-5 with TRBJ2-1; D might be TRBD2 (6 bases). Trimming took 4 bases from V and 3 from J, leaving 7 bases between them. Germline V lookup: CDR1 LGHNT, CDR2 FRNRAP. CDR3 length: 13 residues. The CDR3 region is CASGSTSYNEQFF. The CDR3 DNA reads TGTGCTAGTGGTTCGACTAGCTACAATGAGCAGTTCTTC. Variable domain in full (rest from reference TRBV12-5 and TRBJ2-1): DARVTQTPRHKVTEMGQEVTMRCQPILGHNTVFWYRQTMMQGLELLAYFRNRAPLDDSGMPKDRFSAEMPDATLATLKIQPSEPRDSAVYFCASGSTSYNEQFFGPGTRLTVL.

This chain connects TRBV19 to TRBJ2-1; TRBD2 is a possible D gene (5 bases). There are 13 residues in the CDR3. V was trimmed by 8 bases and J by 6 bases, leaving 14 bases between them. Germline lookup yields CDR1 LNHDA and CDR2 SQIVND (reference sequence). This CDR3 reads CASGSSPLNEQFF. CDR3 nucleotide sequence: TGTGCCAGTGGGAGTTCTCCCCTCAATGAGCAGTTCTTC.

J is TRBJ1-1 and V is TRBV9; D uncertain. This CDR3 has 16 residues. Germline assignment: CDR1 SGDLS and CDR2 YYNGEE. V was pared by 0 bases and J by 3 bases, with 15 bases between. The CDR3 DNA reads TGTGCCAGCAGCGTAGTGACGTCGGCGTTGGACACTGAAGCTTTCTTT. This sequence encodes CASSVVTSALDTEAFF.

This sequence joins TRBV9 and TRBJ2-5; D could derive from TRBD1 or TRBD2 (5 bases each). Between the trimmed V and J ends, which lost 6 bases and 2 bases, there was a span of 11 bases. Germline-derived CDR1 and CDR2 are SGDLS and YYNGEE. The CDR3 loop spans 13 amino acids. CDR3 DNA sequence: TGTGCCAGCACTGCTGGGGGACAAGAGACCCAGTACTTC. Residues: CASTAGGQETQYF.

This clonotype was detected only a few times. The chain employs TRBV5-4 and TRBJ2-3; no reliable D call. From germline, CDR1 is SGHNT and CDR2 YYREEE (reference sequence). Trimming took 2 bases from V and 6 from J, leaving 13 bases between them. This CDR3 region has 14 residues. The chain's CDR3 is CASSFGRYSDTQYF. The DNA for the CDR3 is TGTGCCAGCAGCTTTGGTCGGTATTCGGATACGCAGTATTTT.

This chain links TRBV7-9 with TRBJ1-1, with 7 bases matching TRBD1. J gave up 13 bases and V 1 base, and 12 bases lay outside the gene matches. CDR1 is SEHNR, CDR2 FQNEAQ, per germline (reference sequence). The CDR3 totals 14 residues. The CDR3 loop is CASSLEGAGDFDFF. In DNA form, the CDR3 reads TGTGCCAGCAGCTTAGAGGGGGCAGGGGATTTTGATTTCTTT.